The source of this T cell receptor beta chain is a study of control samples from healthy donors and cancer patients. This clone was seen only once. Method: immunoSEQ multiplex PCR; TCRdb's copy keeps in-frame clones and lacks some. The table lists approximately 49,000 clones, about nine tenths of them singletons. The germline V gene has CDR1 MNHEY and CDR2 SVGAGI. This CDR3 has 14 amino acids. V was cut by 0 bases and J by 4 bases, with 9 bases left in between. The sample consisted of PBMCs. The sequence was collected from a man aged 35-49 years with colorectal cancer. This chain connects TRBV6-5 to TRBJ1-2; D is undetermined. The CDR3 coding sequence is TGTGCCAGCAGTTACTCGAGCGAGTTCTATGGCTACACCTTC. Translation: CASSYSSEFYGYTF.